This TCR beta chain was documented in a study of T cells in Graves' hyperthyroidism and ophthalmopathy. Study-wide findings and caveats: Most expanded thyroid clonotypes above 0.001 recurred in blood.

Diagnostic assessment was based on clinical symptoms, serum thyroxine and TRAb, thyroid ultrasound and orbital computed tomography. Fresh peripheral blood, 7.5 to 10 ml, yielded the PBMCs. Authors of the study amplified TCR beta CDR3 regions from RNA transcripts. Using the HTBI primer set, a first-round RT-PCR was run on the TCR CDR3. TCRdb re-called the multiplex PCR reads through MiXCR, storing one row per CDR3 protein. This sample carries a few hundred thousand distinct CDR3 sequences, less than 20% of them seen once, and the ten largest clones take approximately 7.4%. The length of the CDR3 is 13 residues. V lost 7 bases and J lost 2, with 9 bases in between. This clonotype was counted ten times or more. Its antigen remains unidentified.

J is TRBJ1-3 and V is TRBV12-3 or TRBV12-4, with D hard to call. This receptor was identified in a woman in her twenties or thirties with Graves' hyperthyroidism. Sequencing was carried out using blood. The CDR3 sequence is CASMPPAGNTIYF. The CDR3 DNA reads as TGTGCCAGCATGCCACCAGCTGGAAACACCATATATTTT.